This T cell receptor (beta chain) was observed in a study of early stage breast cancer tumors. Sequenced by immunoSEQ multiplex PCR; TCRdb stores in-frame clones only, minus some. Of 50,000 to 75,000 clones listed, 70% to 80% were seen once; the top ten hold less than 4%. The CDR3 loop spans 14 amino acids. J gave up 7 bases and V 7 bases, and 8 bases lay outside the gene matches. The germline CDR1 and CDR2 sequences are MNHEY and SMNVEV (reference sequence). Sequenced sample: blood. The chain is built from TRBV27 and TRBJ2-7; TRBD1 matches 12 bases. The sequence came from a person in their thirties with breast cancer. The CDR3 bases are TGTGCCAGCAAACCGGGACAGGGGGCGGGTGAGCAGTACTTC. It is translated as CASKPGQGAGEQYF.